The table lists the clone carrying this T cell receptor (beta chain) with many counts. Its antigen is still unknown. The entry originates in a study of early T cells in non-severe SARS-CoV-2 infection. MiXCR, run by TCRdb on the 5' RACE reads, gives a single entry per CDR3 protein. Seen here are 70,000 to 95,000 distinct CDR3 sequences, around 14% observed once, and the top ten hold roughly 9.7%. Notes on the study in general: Reliance on VDJdb matching favored anti-spike CD8 responses; private and CD4 specificities were missed.

Germline assignment: CDR1 SGDLS and CDR2 YYNGEE. The CDR3 loop spans 16 amino acids. V lost 0 bases and J lost 0, with 9 bases in between. Sequencing input: whole blood. This clonotype was obtained from an adult who was a healthcare worker with PCR-confirmed SARS-CoV-2 infection or an uninfected control (not recorded which). The V call is TRBV9, the J call TRBJ2-2; D call uncertain. The chain's CDR3 is CASSVAEQTNTGELFF. In DNA form, the CDR3 reads TGTGCCAGCAGCGTAGCGGAACAGACGAACACCGGGGAGCTGTTTTTT.